These T cell receptor beta chains were read from a single sample in a study of regulatory T cells in long-lasting Graves disease. TCRdb passed the multiplex PCR reads through MiXCR, listing each CDR3 protein once. The sample shows 450,000 to 500,000 distinct CDR3 sequences, around 15% of them seen only once. The data also belong to a second study, concerning T cells in Graves' hyperthyroidism and ophthalmopathy.

This specimen consisted of peripheral blood mononuclear cells (PBMCs), obtained at new diagnosis, from a patient treated with antithyroid drugs. All receptors come from a man aged 35 to 55 with Graves disease. The CDR3 runs from the conserved cysteine through the conserved F or W. Fields, in order: V gene, clone size, J gene, CDR3 protein. Expanded clones are given a class, and other clones once, few, many or no size at all.

v_call: TRBV5-5; clone_size: NA; j_call: TRBJ1-2; cdr3_aa: CASSLAQGGVNYGYTF
v_call: TRBV9; clone_size: few; j_call: TRBJ2-1; cdr3_aa: CASSVFGGGDEQFF
v_call: TRBV6-2/TRBV6-3; clone_size: many; j_call: TRBJ2-7; cdr3_aa: CASSYSGGTPYEQYF
v_call: TRBV28; clone_size: many; j_call: TRBJ2-1; cdr3_aa: CASKSSGRQNEQFF
v_call: TRBV7-9; clone_size: few; j_call: TRBJ2-5; cdr3_aa: CASSEMGASGTETQYF
v_call: TRBV14; clone_size: NA; j_call: TRBJ2-7; cdr3_aa: CASSQVRGLGEQYF
v_call: TRBV9; clone_size: NA; j_call: TRBJ2-2; cdr3_aa: CASSVGVANTGELFF
v_call: TRBV7-9; clone_size: NA; j_call: TRBJ2-1; cdr3_aa: CASTLSLPQYNEQFF
v_call: TRBV29-1; clone_size: NA; j_call: TRBJ2-6; cdr3_aa: CSVHGGDSGANVLTF
v_call: TRBV27; clone_size: few; j_call: TRBJ1-3; cdr3_aa: CASSLTGRTAGNTIYF
v_call: TRBV2; clone_size: few; j_call: TRBJ2-2; cdr3_aa: CASSPQGSWTGELFF
v_call: TRBV7-8; clone_size: many; j_call: TRBJ2-1; cdr3_aa: CASSRSTGTGSEQFF
v_call: TRBV6-1; clone_size: NA; j_call: TRBJ2-1; cdr3_aa: CASTPGTSGYYNEQFF
v_call: TRBV5-1; clone_size: many; j_call: TRBJ2-7; cdr3_aa: CASSLLSAGSSYEQYF
v_call: TRBV7-9; clone_size: many; j_call: TRBJ2-7; cdr3_aa: CASTQQNIPYEQYF
v_call: TRBV6-1; clone_size: many; j_call: TRBJ2-5; cdr3_aa: CASSPRAGQASKRMGTQYF
v_call: TRBV7-9; clone_size: NA; j_call: TRBJ2-1; cdr3_aa: CASSRGLAGPYNEQFF
v_call: TRBV11-2; clone_size: NA; j_call: TRBJ2-7; cdr3_aa: CASSLQGREGDEQYF
v_call: TRBV20-1; clone_size: many; j_call: TRBJ2-7; cdr3_aa: CSARMGQGLGQYF
v_call: TRBV12-3/TRBV12-4; clone_size: NA; j_call: TRBJ2-7; cdr3_aa: CASKIAGPHYEQYF
v_call: TRBV6-2/TRBV6-3; clone_size: once; j_call: TRBJ1-6; cdr3_aa: CASSEGSDRYSPLHF
v_call: TRBV5-1; clone_size: many; j_call: TRBJ2-7; cdr3_aa: CASSSQSSRGNEQYF
v_call: TRBV28; clone_size: many; j_call: TRBJ1-5; cdr3_aa: CASSFSLIRDQPQHF
v_call: TRBV2; clone_size: many; j_call: TRBJ1-1; cdr3_aa: CASSERTTYTEAFF
v_call: TRBV18; clone_size: NA; j_call: TRBJ1-1; cdr3_aa: CASSQGTRRATEAFF
v_call: TRBV28; clone_size: many; j_call: TRBJ2-1; cdr3_aa: CASSPTGAYNEQFF
v_call: TRBV9; clone_size: few; j_call: TRBJ2-1; cdr3_aa: CASSPHQGAYNEQFF
v_call: TRBV4-1; clone_size: NA; j_call: TRBJ2-1; cdr3_aa: CASSQAISGNEQFF
v_call: TRBV12-3/TRBV12-4; clone_size: few; j_call: TRBJ1-5; cdr3_aa: CASSLQQNSNQPQHF
v_call: TRBV11-2; clone_size: many; j_call: TRBJ2-7; cdr3_aa: CASRDRQEDPTKQYF
v_call: TRBV11-1; clone_size: many; j_call: TRBJ2-5; cdr3_aa: CASSSWDRGQEETQYF
v_call: TRBV5-1; clone_size: many; j_call: TRBJ2-7; cdr3_aa: CASSLGLAGRHEQYF
v_call: TRBV7-6; clone_size: many; j_call: TRBJ2-2; cdr3_aa: CASSLQTGSNTGELFF
v_call: TRBV13; clone_size: NA; j_call: TRBJ2-6; cdr3_aa: CASSYWGDRGRYGANVLTF
v_call: TRBV4-1; clone_size: NA; j_call: TRBJ2-3; cdr3_aa: CASSQEVAPDTQYF
v_call: TRBV18; clone_size: many; j_call: TRBJ2-7; cdr3_aa: CASSDDYESYEQYF
v_call: TRBV7-2; clone_size: NA; j_call: TRBJ2-7; cdr3_aa: CASSSQGLAGGRPTYEQYF
v_call: TRBV28; clone_size: few; j_call: TRBJ2-6; cdr3_aa: CASSTRGPGANVLTF
v_call: TRBV20-1; clone_size: NA; j_call: TRBJ2-2; cdr3_aa: CSARDSGNTGELFF
v_call: TRBV11-2; clone_size: many; j_call: TRBJ2-1; cdr3_aa: CASRQTGGNEQFF
v_call: TRBV12-3/TRBV12-4; clone_size: many; j_call: TRBJ2-5; cdr3_aa: CASSLKGGRETQYF
v_call: TRBV6-2/TRBV6-3; clone_size: NA; j_call: TRBJ2-1; cdr3_aa: CASSEVLSGGRGETQFF
v_call: TRBV12-3/TRBV12-4; clone_size: many; j_call: TRBJ1-5; cdr3_aa: CASSSVPGQGSGQPQHF
v_call: TRBV6-9; clone_size: many; j_call: TRBJ1-2; cdr3_aa: CASSYSTGRGIGGYTF
v_call: TRBV28; clone_size: few; j_call: TRBJ2-3; cdr3_aa: CASSSPLAGGTDTQYF